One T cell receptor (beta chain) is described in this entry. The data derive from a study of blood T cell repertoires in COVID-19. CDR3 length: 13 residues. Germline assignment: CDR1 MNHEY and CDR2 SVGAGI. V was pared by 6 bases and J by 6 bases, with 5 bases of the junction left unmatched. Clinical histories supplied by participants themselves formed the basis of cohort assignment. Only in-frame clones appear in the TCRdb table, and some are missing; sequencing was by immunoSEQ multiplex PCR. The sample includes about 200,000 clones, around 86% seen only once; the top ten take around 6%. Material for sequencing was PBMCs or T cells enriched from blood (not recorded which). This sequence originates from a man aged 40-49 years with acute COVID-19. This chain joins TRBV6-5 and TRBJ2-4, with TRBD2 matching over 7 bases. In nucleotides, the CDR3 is TGTGCCAGCAGGACTAGCTCTGGAAACATTCAGTACTTC. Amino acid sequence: CASRTSSGNIQYF.